Listed below are T cell receptor beta chains from one sample, sequenced in a study of blood T cell repertoires in COVID-19. Assay: immunoSEQ multiplex PCR; the TCRdb copy retains only in-frame clones and omits some. The sample shows 200,000 to 250,000 clones, about 87% of them seen only once. The sequencing input was PBMCs or T cells enriched from blood (not recorded which). These TCRs come from a woman aged 30 to 39 with acute COVID-19. Each CDR3 is given with its conserved first and last residue. A D gene is named only where the DNA matches it firmly. The size field is filled for only some rows; it gives once, few, many or a size class.

clone size: NA
V gene: TRBV13
D gene: TRBD2
J gene: TRBJ2-7
CDR3 DNA: TGTGCCAGCAGCCAAGGACTAGCGGGGGGGACCTACGAGCAGTACTTC
CDR3 protein: CASSQGLAGGTYEQYF

clone size: NA
V gene: TRBV7-2
D gene: NA
J gene: TRBJ1-5
CDR3 DNA: TGTGCCAGCAGCTTAGGAGGACAAGACAATCAGCCCCAGCATTTT
CDR3 protein: CASSLGGQDNQPQHF

clone size: NA
V gene: TRBV29-1
D gene: TRBD2
J gene: TRBJ2-1
CDR3 DNA: TGCAGCGTTACCCGGCTGGGACTAGCTGACAATGAGCAGTTCTTC
CDR3 protein: CSVTRLGLADNEQFF

clone size: NA
V gene: TRBV20-1
D gene: TRBD2
J gene: TRBJ2-1
CDR3 DNA: TGCAGTGCCAGTTCGATCAGACTAGCGGGGGGAAGTGAGCAGTTCTTC
CDR3 protein: CSASSIRLAGGSEQFF

clone size: NA
V gene: TRBV30
D gene: NA
J gene: TRBJ2-5
CDR3 DNA: TGTGCCTGGGAGGGGGGGGAAGAGACCCAGTACTTC
CDR3 protein: CAWEGGEETQYF

clone size: once
V gene: TRBV19
D gene: NA
J gene: TRBJ2-7
CDR3 DNA: TGTGCCAGTAGTATCTCGCGGGGGCCCAACTACGAGCAGTACTTC
CDR3 protein: CASSISRGPNYEQYF

clone size: NA
V gene: TRBV29-1
D gene: NA
J gene: TRBJ2-5
CDR3 DNA: TGCAGCGTTGCCCCTGGACTCCAAGAGACCCAGTACTTC
CDR3 protein: CSVAPGLQETQYF

clone size: NA
V gene: TRBV15
D gene: TRBD1
J gene: TRBJ2-1
CDR3 DNA: TGTGCCACCAGCAGAGGGGGACAGGGGGGCAATGAGCAGTTCTTC
CDR3 protein: CATSRGGQGGNEQFF

clone size: NA
V gene: TRBV5-6
D gene: NA
J gene: TRBJ1-1
CDR3 DNA: TGTGCCAGCAGCCCCCCCGAGGGCGGTGAAGCTTTCTTT
CDR3 protein: CASSPPEGGEAFF

clone size: NA
V gene: TRBV11-2
D gene: NA
J gene: TRBJ2-3
CDR3 DNA: TGTGCCAGCAGCTTAAGTAGTGTCAGCACAGATACGCAGTATTTT
CDR3 protein: CASSLSSVSTDTQYF